This TCR beta chain was observed in a study of CD8 T cells in ankylosing spondylitis. The CDR3 totals 14 residues. V lost 3 bases to trimming and J lost 4 bases, with 11 bases between them. Germline V gene lookup returns CDR1 SNHLY and CDR2 FYNNEI. TCR beta libraries were made by quantitative 5'-RACE with molecular barcodes. One entry per CDR3 protein results from TCRdb running MiXCR on the 5' RACE reads. The table includes about 540,000 distinct CDR3 sequences, roughly 13% detected once. Note on this clonotype: Antigen specificity is unknown.

Overall study results and limits: Characteristic, it appeared, of ankylosing spondylitis blood was a TCR beta motif of eight highly homologous variants. Earlier studies detected some motif variants in reactive arthritis synovial fluid and blood.

The genes are TRBV2 and TRBJ2-3; D might be TRBD2 (5 bases). The receptor's source is a male donor with ankylosing spondylitis. The specimen sequenced was blood, either unsorted or a sorted T cell fraction (not recorded which). CDR3 DNA sequence: TGTGCCAGCAGTGATAGGTCGGGGTCAGATACGCAGTATTTT. Encoded protein: CASSDRSGSDTQYF.